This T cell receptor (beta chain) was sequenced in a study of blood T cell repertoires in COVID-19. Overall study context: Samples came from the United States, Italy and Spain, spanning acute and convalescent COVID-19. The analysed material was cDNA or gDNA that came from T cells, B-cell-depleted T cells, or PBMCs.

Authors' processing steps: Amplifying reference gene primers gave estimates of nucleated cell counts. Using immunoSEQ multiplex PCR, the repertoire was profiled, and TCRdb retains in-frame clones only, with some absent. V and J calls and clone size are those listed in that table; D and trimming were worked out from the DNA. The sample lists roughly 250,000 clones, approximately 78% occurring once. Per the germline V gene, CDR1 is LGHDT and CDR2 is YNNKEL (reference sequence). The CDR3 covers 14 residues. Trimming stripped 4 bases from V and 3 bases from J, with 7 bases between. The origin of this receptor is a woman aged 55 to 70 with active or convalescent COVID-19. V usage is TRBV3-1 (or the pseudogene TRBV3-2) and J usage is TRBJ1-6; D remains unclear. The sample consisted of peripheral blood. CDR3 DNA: TGTGCCAGCAGCCCTCGCGACTATAATTCACCCCTCCACTTT. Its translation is CASSPRDYNSPLHF.